These 18 T cell receptor beta chains originate from one sample sequenced in a study of T cells in Graves' hyperthyroidism and ophthalmopathy. Amplified regions were TCR beta CDR3 sequences from RNA transcripts. First-round RT-PCR of the TCR CDR3 relied on the HTBI primer set. TCRdb passed the multiplex PCR reads through MiXCR, listing each CDR3 protein once. The sample includes 550,000 to 800,000 distinct CDR3 sequences, approximately 16% of them seen just once. Input material: blood. The receptors shown here come from a man younger than 35 with Graves' hyperthyroidism.

J is TRBJ2-5 and V is TRBV30; 10 nucleotides agree with TRBD2. Losses at the gene ends were 4 bases for V and 3 bases for J; bases not matched to a gene: 5. The CDR3 is 14 amino acids. Germline V gives CDR1 GTSNPN, CDR2 SVGIG (reference sequence). This CDR3 is CAWTSGRGEETQYF. The CDR3 nucleotides are TGTGCCTGGACTAGCGGGAGAGGGGAAGAGACCCAGTACTTC. Combining the CDR3 with reference TRBV30 and TRBJ2-5 gives the whole variable domain SQTIHQWPATLVQPVGSPLSLECTVEGTSNPNLYWYRQAAGRGLQLLFYSVGIGQISSEVPQNLSASRPQDRQFILSSKKLLLSDSGFYLCAWTSGRGEETQYFGPGTRLLVL.

This chain links TRBV19 with TRBJ1-1; D not resolved. CDR3 length equals 13 residues. V was shortened by 5 bases and J by 8 bases, with 15 bases between the two germline ends. Germline V lookup: CDR1 LNHDA, CDR2 SQIVND (reference sequence). The DNA for the CDR3 is TGTGCCAGTAGTCCCTACGGGAGGGCGGAAGCTTTCTTT. Protein product: CASSPYGRAEAFF. Variable domain in full (rest from reference TRBV19 and TRBJ1-1): DGGITQSPKYLFRKEGQNVTLSCEQNLNHDAMYWYRQDPGQGLRLIYYSQIVNDFQKGDIAEGYSVSREKKESFPLTVTSAQKNPTAFYLCASSPYGRAEAFFGQGTRLTVV.

A single count supports this clonotype. One end of the junction varies from germline; a read error may be responsible. The CDR3 region has the DNA TGTGCCAGCAGTTTACGGCGGGGCACAGATACGCGGTATTTT. It is translated as CASSLRRGTDTRYF. V is TRBV27 and J is TRBJ2-3, with D maybe TRBD2 (6 bases). There are 14 residues in the CDR3. From germline, CDR1 is MNHEY and CDR2 SMNVEV (reference sequence).

This clonotype was seen at least ten times. This sequence joins TRBV29-1 and TRBJ1-1; TRBD1 matches 7 bases. Germline V gene lookup returns CDR1 SQVTM and CDR2 ANQGSEA. Trimming took 7 bases from V and 6 from J; bases not matched to a gene: 14. There are 14 residues in the CDR3. The CDR3 nucleotides are TGCAGCGCCGAAGGCAGGGGGAAGGTGGCTGAAGCTTTCTTT. Residues: CSAEGRGKVAEAFF.

The gene calls are TRBV24-1 and TRBJ2-3, with no clear D. The CDR3 has 14 amino acids. Per germline, CDR1 KGHDR and CDR2 SFDVKD. Deletions cut 0 bases from V and 6 bases from J, with 9 bases between. CDR3 sequence reads: CATSDLAGDDTQYF. The CDR3 DNA follows: TGTGCCACCAGTGATTTGGCAGGTGACGATACGCAGTATTTT.

Ten or more counts support this clonotype. This rearrangement joins TRBV18 to TRBJ2-3; D not resolved. Germline-derived CDR1 and CDR2 are KGHSH and LQKENI. V was cut by 0 bases and J by 5 bases, with 3 bases left in between. The CDR3 sequence is 12 residues long. The CDR3 DNA follows: TGTGCCAGCTCACCACCCCAAGATACGCAGTATTTT. This encodes CASSPPQDTQYF.

Ten or more counts support this clonotype. The CDR3 region is CASSSGGPGLYDEQYF. In nucleotides, the CDR3 is TGTGCCAGCAGCTCCGGTGGGCCGGGACTGTACGACGAGCAGTACTTC. The V gene is TRBV7-8, the J gene TRBJ2-7, with a weak D call TRBD2 (6 bases). The germline V and J ends were trimmed by 4 bases and 5 bases, with 21 bases remaining between them. The germline gives CDR1 SGHVS, CDR2 FQNEAQ. The CDR3 is 16 amino acids.

This clonotype was observed many times. The chain recombines TRBV29-1 with TRBJ1-2; TRBD1 matches at 7 bases. CDR1 and CDR2 (germline): SQVTM, ANQGSEA. After removal of 5 bases from V and 0 bases from J, the junction contained 6 bases not matched to a gene. The CDR3 is 14 residues long. CDR3 nucleotides: TGCAGCGTTCTATGGCAGGGGGCTAACTATGGCTACACCTTC. It translates to CSVLWQGANYGYTF.

This clonotype appeared many times. V is TRBV20-1 and J is TRBJ2-7; 10 bases are a match to TRBD2. With 2 bases clipped from V and 5 bases from J, the junction kept 12 bases outside the gene matches. Germline V gene sequence: CDR1 DFQATT, CDR2 SNEGSKA (reference sequence). The CDR3 is 16 amino acids. As DNA, the CDR3 is TGCAGTGCTAGACCCCCACCCAGCGGGAGGGCCCACGAGCAGTACTTC. It yields the protein CSARPPPSGRAHEQYF.

The chain employs TRBV4-2 and TRBJ1-4, with 7 nucleotides matching TRBD1. With 1 base clipped from V and 5 bases from J, the junction kept 4 bases outside the gene matches. The CDR3 length is 15 residues. Germline V CDR1 and CDR2: LGHNA, YNFKEQ. This CDR3 reads CASSQVGQENEKLFF. The CDR3 DNA sequence: TGTGCCAGCAGCCAAGTCGGACAGGAAAATGAAAAACTGTTTTTT.

This clonotype was seen many times. The CDR3 sequence is CASKFSGRPTQYF. In nucleotides, the CDR3 is TGTGCCAGCAAGTTTTCGGGCAGGCCAACCCAGTACTTC. J is TRBJ2-5 and V is TRBV7-2; D unresolved. The V and J ends lost 7 bases and 8 bases respectively, with 17 bases between them. Germline values: CDR1 SGHTA, CDR2 FQGNSA. This CDR3 spans 13 amino acids. The variable domain in full, completed from reference TRBV7-2 and TRBJ2-5, reads GAGVSQSPSNKVTEKGKDVELRCDPISGHTALYWYRQSLGQGLEFLIYFQGNSAPDKSGLPSDRFSAERTGGSVSTLTIQRTQQEDSAVYLCASKFSGRPTQYFGPGTRLLVL.

This clonotype was recorded a few times. The chain joins TRBV5-1 to TRBJ2-7; weak D call: TRBD2 (7 bases). The germline V gene encodes CDR1 SGHRS and CDR2 YFSETQ. Trimming removed 4 bases at V and 5 bases at J, with 22 bases between. The CDR3 consists of 16 residues. The CDR3 is CASSREVTGIFHEQYF. The CDR3 DNA is TGCGCCAGCAGCCGGGAGGTAACAGGGATCTTCCACGAGCAGTACTTC.

Of note for this clonotype: A read error is possible here, since a much larger clone lies one base away. The chain combines TRBV6-1 with TRBJ2-1; 13 bases line up with TRBD2. Germline V gives CDR1 MNHNS, CDR2 SASEGT. The CDR3 spans 16 residues. The CDR3 reads CANSDLTSGRYNEQFF. Here the CDR3 DNA reads TGTGCCAACAGTGACCTGACTAGCGGGAGGTACAATGAGCAGTTCTTC.

A few counts support this clonotype. The CDR3 protein is CASKPIPGLTRRDSYNEQFF. The CDR3 DNA is TGTGCCAGTAAACCAATTCCGGGACTAACCAGGAGAGACTCCTACAATGAGCAGTTCTTC. This rearrangement joins TRBV6-1 to TRBJ2-1; 7 bases agree with TRBD2. The J segment lost 0 bases and the V segment lost 9 bases, leaving 23 bases of the junction unmatched. Germline V gene sequence: CDR1 MNHNS, CDR2 SASEGT. There are 20 residues in the CDR3.

This chain joins TRBV4-3 and TRBJ2-3; TRBD1 might be the D (5 bases). Trimming left V 0 bases short and J 8 bases short, with 15 bases between. The CDR3 has 15 residues. From germline, CDR1 is LGHNA and CDR2 YSLEER. Written as DNA, the CDR3 is TGCGCCAGCAGCCAAGACCCCAGGGCACGGGCTACGCAGTATTTT. It yields the protein CASSQDPRARATQYF.

The rearrangement links TRBV25-1 to TRBJ2-7; 9 bases match TRBD2. CDR1 and CDR2 from the germline V gene are MGHDK and SYGVNS. The CDR3 is 17 amino acids. With V trimmed by 3 bases and J by 4 bases, 13 bases remained unmatched. The CDR3 coding sequence is TGTGCCAGCAGTGACCACTCAGGGCGGGAGGGATGGTACGAGCAGTACTTC. Translation gives CASSDHSGREGWYEQYF.

In this sample, this clonotype turned up many times. The V call is TRBV20-1, the J call TRBJ2-3; D call uncertain. V lost 0 bases to trimming and J lost 1 base, with 11 bases between them. CDR3 length: 15 amino acids. From germline, CDR1 is DFQATT and CDR2 SNEGSKA (reference sequence). DNA of the CDR3: TGCAGTGCTAGAGACTTCGGGCCCCGCACAGATACGCAGTATTTT. It translates to CSARDFGPRTDTQYF.

J is TRBJ1-5 and V is TRBV20-1; TRBD1 agrees at 8 bases. Trimming removed 4 bases from V and 6 bases from J; junction bases left unmatched: 14. This CDR3 spans 16 amino acids. Germline V CDR1 and CDR2: DFQATT, SNEGSKA (reference sequence). The CDR3 sequence: CSAKSGTGPTLQPQHF. The CDR3 DNA is TGCAGTGCTAAATCCGGGACAGGCCCTACCCTTCAGCCCCAGCATTTT.